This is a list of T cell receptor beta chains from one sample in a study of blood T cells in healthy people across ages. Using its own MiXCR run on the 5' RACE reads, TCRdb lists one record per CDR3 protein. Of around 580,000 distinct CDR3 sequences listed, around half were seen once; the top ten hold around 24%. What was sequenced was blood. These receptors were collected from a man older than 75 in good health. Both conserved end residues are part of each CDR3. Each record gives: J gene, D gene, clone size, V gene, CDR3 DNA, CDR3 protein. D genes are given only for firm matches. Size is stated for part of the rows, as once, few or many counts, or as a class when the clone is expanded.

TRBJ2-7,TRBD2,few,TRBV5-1,TGCGCCAGCAGCTTGGCCCTAGCGGCGGACTACGAGCAGTACTTC,CASSLALAADYEQYF
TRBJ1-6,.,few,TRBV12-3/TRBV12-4,TGTGCCAGCAGCCCGTCTGGGTCAACTAATTCACCCCTCCACTTT,CASSPSGSTNSPLHF
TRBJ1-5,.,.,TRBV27,TGTGCCAGCAGGCTCGGGGGGGCAGGGCCCCAGCATTTT,CASRLGGAGPQHF
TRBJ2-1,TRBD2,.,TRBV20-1,TGCAGTGCTAGGTCCCTAGCGGGAGAATATGAGCAGTTCTTC,CSARSLAGEYEQFF
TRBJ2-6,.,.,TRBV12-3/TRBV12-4,TGTGCCAGCAGTTTCCACAAGGGGGCCAACGTCCTGACTTTC,CASSFHKGANVLTF
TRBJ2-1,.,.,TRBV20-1,TGCAGTGCTGCCGCTAGGGATAGCGAGCAGTTCTTC,CSAAARDSEQFF
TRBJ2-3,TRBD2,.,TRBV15,TGTGCCACCAGCAGAGCAAGCGGGAGTCTCACAGATACGCAGTATTTT,CATSRASGSLTDTQYF
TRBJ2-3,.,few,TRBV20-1,TGCAGTGCTACCAGGGGCACAGATACGCAGTATTTT,CSATRGTDTQYF
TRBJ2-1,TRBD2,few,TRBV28,TGTGCCAGCAGCGTAGCGGGAGGGCGGCAGTTCTTC,CASSVAGGRQFF
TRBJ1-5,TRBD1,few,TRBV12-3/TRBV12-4,TGTGCCAGCAGCCTCCAACAGGGGAATCAGCCCCAGCATTTT,CASSLQQGNQPQHF
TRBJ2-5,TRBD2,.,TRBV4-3,TGTGCCAGCAGCCAAGGGACTAGCGGGGGGGGAGAGACCCAGTACTTC,CASSQGTSGGGETQYF
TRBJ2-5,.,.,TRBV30,TGTGCCTGGACACAACTGGGGGAGACTCTCCAAGAGACCCAGTACTTC,CAWTQLGETLQETQYF
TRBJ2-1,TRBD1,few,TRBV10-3,TGTGCCATCAGTGAGGGACAGGGGGCAGGGGATGAGCAGTTCTTC,CAISEGQGAGDEQFF
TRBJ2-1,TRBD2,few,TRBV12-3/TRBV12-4,TGTGCCAGCAGTTCTCGAGCGGGGAGCTCCTACAATGAGCAGTTCTTC,CASSSRAGSSYNEQFF
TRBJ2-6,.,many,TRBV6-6,TGTGCCAGCAGTTACCCCACAGGTTCTGGGGCCAACGTCCTGACTTTC,CASSYPTGSGANVLTF
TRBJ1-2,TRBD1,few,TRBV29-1,TGCAGCGTTGAAGAGGGGGGACAGGGGGCTTTGGCTAACTATGGCTACACCTTC,CSVEEGGQGALANYGYTF
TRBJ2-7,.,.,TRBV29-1,TGCAGCGTTGAAGATCCACTCACCGGGGAGCAGTACTTC,CSVEDPLTGEQYF
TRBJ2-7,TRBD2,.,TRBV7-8,TGTGCCAGCAGCCCGGGACTAGCTCACTACGAGCAGTACTTC,CASSPGLAHYEQYF
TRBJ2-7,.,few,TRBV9,TGTGCCAGCAACAGAGGGCAGGGGATATCGTACGAGCAGTACTTC,CASNRGQGISYEQYF
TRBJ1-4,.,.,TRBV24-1,TGTGCCACCAGTGATTTTGGGGAAAAACTGTTTTTT,CATSDFGEKLFF
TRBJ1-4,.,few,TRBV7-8,TGTGCCAGCAGCTTATCGGGAGGGATCGGAGAAAAACTGTTTTTT,CASSLSGGIGEKLFF
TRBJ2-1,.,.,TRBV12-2,TGTGCAAGTCGCTTAGCGTGGCCCACCAGAGCCAGGACGATTAATGAGCAGTTCTTC,CASRLAWPTRARTINEQFF
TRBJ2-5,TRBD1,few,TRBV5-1,TGCGCCAGCAGCTCGGGACAGGGAGGAGAGACCCAGTACTTC,CASSSGQGGETQYF
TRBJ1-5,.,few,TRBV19,TGTGCCAGTAGTATACTTGGCAGGGGCAGTCAGCCCCAGCATTTT,CASSILGRGSQPQHF
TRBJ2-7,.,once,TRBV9,TGTGCCAGCAGCGTACGGGACATGGACTCCTACGAGCAGTACTTC,CASSVRDMDSYEQYF
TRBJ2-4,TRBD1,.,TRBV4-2,TGTGCCAGCAGCCAAGTGGGACAGGGGGTAAACATTCAGTACTTC,CASSQVGQGVNIQYF
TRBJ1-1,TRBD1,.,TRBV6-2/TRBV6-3,TGTGCCAGTAGTCCTTACAGGGGGTTGAACACTGAAGCTTTCTTT,CASSPYRGLNTEAFF
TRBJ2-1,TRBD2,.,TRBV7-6,TGTGCCATCAGCTTAGGGGGACTAGCGGGGTACAATGAGCAGTTCTTC,CAISLGGLAGYNEQFF
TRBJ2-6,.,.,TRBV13,TGTGCCAGCAGCTCCGGGGCAGGCATCTCTGGGGCCAACGTCCTGACTTTC,CASSSGAGISGANVLTF
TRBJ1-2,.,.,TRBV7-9,TGTGCCATCCTGGCAGATTTCGGCTACACCTTC,CAILADFGYTF
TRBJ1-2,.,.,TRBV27,TGTGCCAGCAGTTGGTCGGCCGTGGGGGGAGGATATGGCTACACCTTC,CASSWSAVGGGYGYTF
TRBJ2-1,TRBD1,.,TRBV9,TGTGCCAGCAACGTAGACAGGGAACGTGAGCAGTTCTTC,CASNVDREREQFF
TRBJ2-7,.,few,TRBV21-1,TGTGCCAGCACATACGAACCCGGGACACCAACCTACGAGCAGTACTTC,CASTYEPGTPTYEQYF
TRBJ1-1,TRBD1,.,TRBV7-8,TGTGCCAGCAGCTTTCAGGGGGCGAACACTGAAGCTTTCTTT,CASSFQGANTEAFF
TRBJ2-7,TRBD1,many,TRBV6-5,TGTGCCAGCAGAGCGACAGGGGGCCCCTACGAGCAGTACTTC,CASRATGGPYEQYF
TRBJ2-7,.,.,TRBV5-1,TGCGCCAGCAGCTTGGTCGCAGACGAGCAGTACTTC,CASSLVADEQYF
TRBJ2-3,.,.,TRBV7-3,TGTGCCAGCAGCGGTGGGCCGGCGGATACGCAGTATTTT,CASSGGPADTQYF
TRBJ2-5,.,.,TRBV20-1,TGCAGTGCTCGGGGTGACCCGACGGAAGAGACCCAGTACTTC,CSARGDPTEETQYF
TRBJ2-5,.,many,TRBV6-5,TGTGCCAGCAGTAATGCGATAGAGACCCAGTACTTC,CASSNAIETQYF
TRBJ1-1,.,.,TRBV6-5,TGTGCCAGCAGTATCCAACTGGGTAGGCGGGCTGAAGCTTTCTTT,CASSIQLGRRAEAFF
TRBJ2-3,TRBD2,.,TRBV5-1,TGCGCCAGCAGCTTACTAGCGTCTAGCACAGATACGCAGTATTTT,CASSLLASSTDTQYF
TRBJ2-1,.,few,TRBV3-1,TGTGCCAGCACCGGGGCCACGAACTCCTACAATGAGCAGTTCTTC,CASTGATNSYNEQFF
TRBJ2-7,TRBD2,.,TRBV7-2,TGTGCCAGCAGCTTAAAATCGGGAGCGGGAGTGAGGAACGAGCAGTACTTC,CASSLKSGAGVRNEQYF
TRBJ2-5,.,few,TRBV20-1,TGCAGTGCTAGAGGGCCGAGGGTGGAGGAGACCCAGTACTTC,CSARGPRVEETQYF
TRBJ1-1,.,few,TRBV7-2,TGTGCCAGCAGCCGCAGGACCCCTTCGGCTTTCTTT,CASSRRTPSAFF
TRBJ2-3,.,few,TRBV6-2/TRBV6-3,TGTGCCAGCAGTTACCCCCGGGGGAGCACAGATACGCAGTATTTT,CASSYPRGSTDTQYF
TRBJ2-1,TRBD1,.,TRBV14,TGTGCCAGCAGCCAAGGCGGGACAGGGGGCCGTGAGCAGTTCTTC,CASSQGGTGGREQFF
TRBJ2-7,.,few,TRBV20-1,TGCAGTGCTAGAGGGAAAACGCCCCTCGAGCAGTACTTC,CSARGKTPLEQYF
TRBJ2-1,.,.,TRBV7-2,TGTGCCAGCAGCTTAGAATCTAGTATAGGTGTGCAGTTCTTC,CASSLESSIGVQFF
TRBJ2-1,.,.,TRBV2,TGTGCCAGCAGTGACGGGGTCTATGAGCAGTTCTTC,CASSDGVYEQFF
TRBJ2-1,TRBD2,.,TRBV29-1,TGCAGCGTTGTTCTTAGCGGGGGAGGTGAGCAGTTCTTC,CSVVLSGGGEQFF
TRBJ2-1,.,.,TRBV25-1,TGTGCCAGCAGTGAATATGCAGGTAGTGAGCAGTTCTTC,CASSEYAGSEQFF
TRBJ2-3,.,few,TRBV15,TGTGCCACCAGCGCCCGCAAGGCAGATACGCAGTATTTT,CATSARKADTQYF
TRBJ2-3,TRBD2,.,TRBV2,TGTGCCAGCAGTGGGTCTAGCGGGAGTTCTGGTACGCAGTATTTT,CASSGSSGSSGTQYF
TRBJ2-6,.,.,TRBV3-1,TGTGCCAGCAGCCAGAGAGGAACTGGGGCCAACGTCCTGACTTTC,CASSQRGTGANVLTF
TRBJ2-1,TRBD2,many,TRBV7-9,TGTGCCAGCAGCCTACTGGGTCGCGGGAGTTGGGTCAATGAGCAGTTCTTC,CASSLLGRGSWVNEQFF
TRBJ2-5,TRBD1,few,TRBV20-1,TGCAGTGCTGGAGACAGGGCATCAGAGACCCAGTACTTC,CSAGDRASETQYF
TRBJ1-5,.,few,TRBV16,TGTGCCAGCAGCCAGGGCCATCAGCCCCAGCATTTT,CASSQGHQPQHF
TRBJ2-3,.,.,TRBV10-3,TGTGCCGTAATCGGGGACCCGACGCGGGGAGGAGGTACGCAGTATTTT,CAVIGDPTRGGGTQYF
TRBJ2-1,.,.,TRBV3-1,TGTGCCAGCAACCATCCTCCGGAAAACAATGAGCAGTTCTTC,CASNHPPENNEQFF